The 23 T cell receptor beta chains reported below all come from one sample, sequenced in a study of identical twins. TCRdb re-called the 5' RACE reads with MiXCR, one entry per CDR3 protein. Of 450,000 to 650,000 distinct CDR3 sequences listed, 12% to 15% are singletons. The same data also contributed to another study, on yellow fever vaccine responses in identical twins.

What was sequenced was CD4+ T cells sorted from blood. The receptor set was obtained from a woman between 18 and 29 years old in good health.

This chain joins TRBV5-1 and TRBJ2-1, with a weak D call TRBD1 (6 bases). The CDR3 totals 16 residues. The V gene's germline CDR1 is SGHRS and CDR2 YFSETQ. V was clipped by 0 bases and J by 7 bases, with 17 bases between them. The CDR3 DNA reads TGCGCCAGCAGCTTGGTGGGCGGTCAGGGGTATAATGAGCAGTTCTTC. Translation: CASSLVGGQGYNEQFF. Combining the CDR3 with reference TRBV5-1 and TRBJ2-1 gives the whole variable domain KAGVTQTPRYLIKTRGQQVTLSCSPISGHRSVSWYQQTPGQGLQFLFEYFSETQRNKGNFPGRFSGRQFSNSRSEMNVSTLELGDSALYLCASSLVGGQGYNEQFFGPGTRLTVL.

This clonotype has just a few counts. The chain has TRBV5-1 and TRBJ2-1, with 10 bases lining up with TRBD1. CDR3 length: 16 amino acids. V shed 7 bases, J shed 8 bases, and the junction held 15 bases outside the gene matches. Germline CDR1 and CDR2: SGHRS and YFSETQ. The CDR3 DNA is TGCGCCAGCTATACTCACCCCGGGACAGGGGCAGATGAGCAGTTCTTC. Translated: CASYTHPGTGADEQFF.

The rearrangement joins TRBV14 to TRBJ2-3, with 7 bases lining up with TRBD1. Germline V lookup: CDR1 SGHDN, CDR2 FVKESK. The CDR3 is 16 residues long. The V gene end was trimmed by 0 bases and the J gene end by 5 bases; junction bases not matched to a gene: 8. The DNA of the CDR3 is TGTGCCAGCAGCCAAGACGTGGGGACAGTCAGAGATACGCAGTATTTT. Translating gives CASSQDVGTVRDTQYF.

The chain is built from TRBV2 and TRBJ1-1; D is ambiguous. With 3 bases removed from V and 3 bases from J, the gap between germline ends came to 5 bases. The CDR3 covers 12 residues. Per germline, CDR1 SNHLY and CDR2 FYNNEI. CDR3 in amino acids: CASSDGDTEAFF. The CDR3 DNA reads as TGTGCCAGCAGTGACGGTGACACTGAAGCTTTCTTT.

This clonotype was counted a few times. The chain has TRBV11-3 and TRBJ2-7; D is perhaps TRBD1 (5 bases). The V gene's germline CDR1 is SGHNT and CDR2 YENEEA. This CDR3 contains 13 residues. V dropped 5 bases and J dropped 2 bases, with 10 bases sitting between them. DNA for the CDR3: TGTGCCAGCAGCCCCTTGGGGCCCTACGAGCAGTACTTC. Amino acid sequence: CASSPLGPYEQYF.

The chain joins TRBV2 to TRBJ1-3; no clear D gene. The V and J ends lost 2 bases and 4 bases respectively, with 9 bases between them. Germline lookup yields CDR1 SNHLY and CDR2 FYNNEI. This CDR3 is 14 amino acids long. CDR3 sequence reads: CASSESGPGNTIYF. The DNA of the CDR3 is TGTGCCAGCAGTGAAAGTGGGCCAGGAAACACCATATATTTT.

The sample holds a few counts of this clonotype. The chain couples TRBV7-9 to TRBJ2-3; 7 positions match TRBD2. Germline loops: CDR1 SEHNR, CDR2 FQNEAQ (reference sequence). The V gene end was trimmed by 5 bases and the J gene end by 0 bases; junction bases not matched to a gene: 5. The CDR3 spans 15 residues. The CDR3 DNA follows: TGTGCCAGCAGCCCCCTGGGGGGGAGCACAGATACGCAGTATTTT. Protein sequence: CASSPLGGSTDTQYF.

The chain recombines TRBV7-9 with TRBJ2-1; D may be TRBD1 or TRBD2 (5 bases each). V gave up 4 bases and J gave up 7 bases, with 11 bases separating them. This CDR3 has 13 amino acids. CDR1 and CDR2 from the germline V gene are SEHNR and FQNEAQ (reference sequence). The CDR3 bases are TGTGCCAGCAGCTCGGGGCCAGGGAATGAGCAGTTCTTC. It encodes CASSSGPGNEQFF.

V usage is TRBV20-1 and J usage is TRBJ2-7; no definite D call. The germline gives CDR1 DFQATT, CDR2 SNEGSKA (reference sequence). V gave up 5 bases and J gave up 5 bases, with 13 bases separating them. The CDR3 extends over 12 amino acids. This CDR3 is CSAQARPNEQYF. CDR3 DNA: TGCAGTGCTCAGGCCCGCCCCAACGAGCAGTACTTC.

This chain links TRBV4-1 with TRBJ2-5, with 8 bases fitting TRBD2. CDR1 is MGHRA and CDR2 is YSYEKL in the germline V gene. The ends lost 1 base at V and 5 bases at J; junction bases unmatched: 6. This CDR3 is 15 amino acids long. The CDR3: CASSQGERGMETQYF. As DNA, the CDR3 is TGCGCCAGCAGCCAAGGGGAGCGGGGGATGGAGACCCAGTACTTC.

The genes are TRBV3-1 and TRBJ1-1; weak D call: TRBD1 (5 bases). Germline CDR1 reads LGHDT; CDR2 reads YNNKEL (reference sequence). CDR3 size: 14 residues. Trimming shortened V by 1 base and J by 6 bases, and 12 bases separated the two germline ends. The CDR3 spells CASSQVYGAPEAFF. The DNA for the CDR3 is TGTGCCAGCAGCCAAGTATACGGGGCCCCTGAAGCTTTCTTT.

The chain is built from TRBV5-5 and TRBJ2-2, with a tentative D call TRBD1 (6 bases). The germline V gene has CDR1 SGHKS and CDR2 YYEKEE (reference sequence). V was pared by 5 bases and J by 2 bases, with 13 bases between. The CDR3 is 15 residues long. CDR3 nucleotides: TGTGCCAGCAGAACAGGGCTAGCTAACACCGGGGAGCTGTTTTTT. Protein product: CASRTGLANTGELFF.

Only a few counts were recorded for this clonotype. The genes are TRBV18 and TRBJ1-1; unclear D gene. Germline V gene lookup returns CDR1 KGHSH and CDR2 LQKENI. The V end lost 2 bases, the J end lost 4 bases, and 8 bases lay between the germline ends. This CDR3 has 13 residues. The CDR3 loop reads CASSPMEGTEAFF. The DNA for the CDR3 is TGTGCCAGCTCACCAATGGAGGGCACTGAAGCTTTCTTT.

The table lists this clonotype with a few counts. CDR3 DNA sequence: TGTGCCAGCAGCTTTTCCGGGACTAGCGGGATTTCGGGGGAGCTGTTTTTT. This codes for CASSFSGTSGISGELFF. J is TRBJ2-2 and V is TRBV11-2, with 13 bases matching TRBD2. V lost 3 bases, J lost 8 bases, and 9 bases stayed unmatched. CDR1 is SGHAT, CDR2 FQNNGV, per germline. The CDR3 sequence is 17 residues long.

There are a few counts of this clonotype. The chain is built from TRBV9 and TRBJ2-1; TRBD2 might be the D (5 bases). The CDR3 covers 16 residues. The germline gives CDR1 SGDLS, CDR2 YYNGEE. V was shortened by 4 bases and J by 8 bases, with 22 bases between the two germline ends. Here the CDR3 reads CASSSSSYLSVDEQFF. The CDR3, as DNA: TGTGCCAGCAGCTCCAGCAGCTACCTTAGCGTCGATGAGCAGTTCTTC.

The V and J genes are TRBV14 and TRBJ1-1; tentative D call: TRBD1 (5 bases). CDR3 length: 16 amino acids. Germline CDR1 and CDR2: SGHDN and FVKESK. Trimming removed 0 bases at V and 0 bases at J, with 11 bases between. In DNA form, the CDR3 reads TGTGCCAGCAGCCAAGAAAGGGGCAGGTTGAACACTGAAGCTTTCTTT. This encodes CASSQERGRLNTEAFF.

This clonotype was found a few times. The CDR3 protein is CASSFSLAARTNTGELFF. For the CDR3, the DNA is TGCGCCAGCAGCTTTAGCTTAGCAGCTCGAACGAACACCGGGGAGCTGTTTTTT. The genes are TRBV5-1 and TRBJ2-2; no clear D. CDR1 and CDR2 (germline): SGHRS, YFSETQ. V lost 2 bases, J lost 0 bases, and 17 bases lay in between. CDR3 length: 18 residues.

This clonotype turned up a few times. V gene TRBV11-2 combines with J gene TRBJ2-3; D may be TRBD1 (5 bases). The CDR3 runs 16 residues. Germline CDR1 SGHAT, CDR2 FQNNGV. V dropped 5 bases and J dropped 0 bases, with 15 bases sitting between them. The DNA for the CDR3 is TGTGCCAGCAGCCAGGGATTGGCTCCTAGCACAGATACGCAGTATTTT. It codes for CASSQGLAPSTDTQYF.

Details on this clonotype: This may be a read error: a much more frequent sequence differs by one nucleotide. V is TRBV5-1 and J is TRBJ2-2; possibly TRBD1 or TRBD2 for D (5 bases each). The CDR3 has 16 amino acids. The V gene's germline CDR1 is SGHRS and CDR2 YFSETQ. With 4 bases removed from V and 2 bases from J, the gap between germline ends came to 15 bases. The CDR3 region is CASSQIRGGNTGELFF. The CDR3 DNA follows: TGCGCCAGCAGCCAAATACGTGGGGGAAACACCGGGGAGCTGTTTTTT.

The J gene is TRBJ1-5, the V gene TRBV4-1, with D possibly matching TRBD1 (5 bases). V lost 1 base, J lost 2 bases, and 12 bases lay in between. The CDR3 spans 16 residues. Germline loops: CDR1 MGHRA, CDR2 YSYEKL. CDR3 in DNA: TGCGCCAGCAGCCAAGGGACTGGGGGTGGCAATCAGCCCCAGCATTTT. It is translated as CASSQGTGGGNQPQHF.

This clonotype has a handful of counts. The chain couples TRBV5-1 to TRBJ2-1; the D call may be TRBD1 or TRBD2 (5 bases each). The CDR3 sequence is 11 residues long. Germline V gene lookup returns CDR1 SGHRS and CDR2 YFSETQ. The V and J ends lost 6 bases and 10 bases respectively, with 11 bases between them. This CDR3 reads CASKGEFEQFF. The CDR3, as DNA: TGCGCCAGCAAAGGGGAGTTCGAGCAGTTCTTC.

V is TRBV27 and J is TRBJ2-3; possibly TRBD1 for D (6 bases). CDR1 is MNHEY and CDR2 is SMNVEV in the germline V gene (reference sequence). The CDR3 loop spans 16 amino acids. V was clipped by 5 bases and J by 1 base, with 16 bases between them. CDR3 protein: CASSPRTVLGTDTQYF. The CDR3 coding sequence is TGTGCCAGCAGTCCCCGGACAGTCTTAGGCACAGATACGCAGTATTTT.

This clonotype was observed a few times. The chain uses TRBV20-1 and TRBJ2-1, with 8 nucleotides matching TRBD2. This CDR3 spans 14 amino acids. Germline assignment: CDR1 DFQATT and CDR2 SNEGSKA (reference sequence). The V gene end was trimmed by 5 bases and the J gene end by 8 bases; junction bases not matched to a gene: 11. The CDR3 sequence is CSAQRGLTGDEQFF. DNA of the CDR3: TGCAGTGCTCAGCGGGGGCTGACTGGGGATGAGCAGTTCTTC.